This T cell receptor (beta chain) is from a study of T-cell reconstitution after alpha-beta-depleted transplantation in children. This clonotype appeared many times. The antigen remains unidentified. It was with unique molecular identifiers that the TCRbeta library was prepared. A single record per CDR3 protein comes from TCRdb applying MiXCR to the PCR reads. The table lists about 260,000 distinct CDR3 sequences, just under 8.5% of them singletons. Whole-study results and caveats: Some patients' high day-60 TCRbeta diversity was traced to surviving recipient T cells and thymic progenitors. One year after transplant, T-cell counts and diversity came mostly from newly produced T cells.

Germline loops: CDR1 MDHEN, CDR2 SYDVKM. V dropped 7 bases and J dropped 4 bases, with 23 bases sitting between them. CDR3 length equals 16 residues. The sample here was PBMCs, mostly from graft donor cells, taken 180 days after TCRalphabeta/CD19-depleted stem cell transplant. The TCR sequence derives from a male patient between 5 and 17 years old who had a stem cell transplant for acute lymphoblastic leukemia, so the T cells may come from the graft donor. This chain uses TRBV28 with TRBJ2-7, with a weak D call TRBD2 (6 bases). The CDR3 DNA reads TGTGCCAGCACCACACACTTCGGGCCGCGGGAATACGAGCAGTACTTC. Amino acid sequence: CASTTHFGPREYEQYF.